The rows below give T cell receptor beta chains drawn from one sample of a study of T cell responses to AZD1222 COVID-19 vaccine. Produced via immunoSEQ multiplex PCR; TCRdb's table is partial and in-frame only. In the table there are around 120,000 clones, 89% of which are singletons. Sample: peripheral blood, taken on day 0 of AZD1222 vaccination. Receptor source: an adult in good health. Both conserved end residues are trimmed from each CDR3. The order of the fields is clone size, V gene, CDR3 protein. Rows may omit the clone size; those that give it use once, few, many or a size class.

abundance: -
v_gene: TRBV5-1
CDR3aa: ASSLAGGSNQPQH

abundance: -
v_gene: TRBV3-1/TRBV3-2
CDR3aa: ASSPQGARNQPQH

abundance: -
v_gene: TRBV6-2/TRBV6-3
CDR3aa: ASSDPGPETQY

abundance: -
v_gene: TRBV7-9
CDR3aa: ASSLVTGMDTQY

abundance: -
v_gene: TRBV5-4
CDR3aa: ASSLEGNEQF

abundance: -
v_gene: TRBV21-1
CDR3aa: ASSSRDRDNSPLH

abundance: -
v_gene: TRBV28
CDR3aa: AINGGLDSYEQY

abundance: -
v_gene: TRBV19
CDR3aa: ASRADGNTGELF

abundance: once
v_gene: TRBV2
CDR3aa: ASSGGGEKLF

abundance: -
v_gene: TRBV28
CDR3aa: ASRVGGKQPQH

abundance: -
v_gene: TRBV25-1
CDR3aa: ASRPRGNQPQH

abundance: -
v_gene: TRBV5-5
CDR3aa: ASSLMSGFDEKLF

abundance: once
v_gene: TRBV19
CDR3aa: ASSKVGGYEQY

abundance: once
v_gene: TRBV6-5
CDR3aa: ASSPRGLTSYEQY

abundance: -
v_gene: TRBV24-1
CDR3aa: ATNYSGSGYNEQF

abundance: -
v_gene: TRBV5-6
CDR3aa: ASSGWTGAGELF

abundance: -
v_gene: TRBV12-5
CDR3aa: ATSLSLLAGGPGTGELF

abundance: -
v_gene: TRBV6-2/TRBV6-3
CDR3aa: ASSYEDREKQF

abundance: -
v_gene: TRBV5-1
CDR3aa: ASREQSSGYRGYGYT

abundance: -
v_gene: TRBV24-1
CDR3aa: ATSGGGMEEQY

abundance: -
v_gene: TRBV6-4
CDR3aa: ASSEVRDRLPYEQY

abundance: -
v_gene: TRBV18
CDR3aa: ASSPRTDATGELF

abundance: -
v_gene: TRBV19
CDR3aa: ASSIDSGAF

abundance: once
v_gene: TRBV7-2
CDR3aa: ASSFNSGQGVVEQF

abundance: once
v_gene: TRBV12-3/TRBV12-4
CDR3aa: ANKRGTNSPLH

abundance: -
v_gene: TRBV7-9
CDR3aa: ASSTSRGYEQY

abundance: -
v_gene: TRBV5-5
CDR3aa: ASSSGGLYNEQF

abundance: -
v_gene: TRBV20-1
CDR3aa: SASSGYEQY

abundance: -
v_gene: TRBV18
CDR3aa: ASSEGMGNQPQH

abundance: -
v_gene: TRBV27
CDR3aa: ASSLSWGQGSGTDTQY

abundance: -
v_gene: TRBV7-9
CDR3aa: ASSLAREQY

abundance: -
v_gene: TRBV19
CDR3aa: ASSWADYPISYNEQF

abundance: once
v_gene: TRBV5-1
CDR3aa: ASSLVGSGSGNTIY

abundance: -
v_gene: TRBV7-8
CDR3aa: ASSSTWTGSTDTQY

abundance: -
v_gene: TRBV28
CDR3aa: ASSLEHIIYGYT

abundance: -
v_gene: TRBV5-6
CDR3aa: ASSFIQGAGNTIY

abundance: once
v_gene: TRBV10-1
CDR3aa: ASSGGGAPNKAF

abundance: -
v_gene: TRBV2
CDR3aa: ASKTGPTIDTQY

abundance: -
v_gene: TRBV9
CDR3aa: ASSVGRAANYGYT

abundance: -
v_gene: TRBV29-1
CDR3aa: SVLPGQGSNYGYT

abundance: -
v_gene: TRBV6-4
CDR3aa: ASTKSKRVSHNEQF

abundance: -
v_gene: TRBV14
CDR3aa: ASSPGPKETQY

abundance: -
v_gene: TRBV19
CDR3aa: ASSITQDSSPQH

abundance: -
v_gene: TRBV14
CDR3aa: ASSQDWDYGYT

abundance: -
v_gene: TRBV27
CDR3aa: ASSFTGGGGYT

abundance: -
v_gene: TRBV27
CDR3aa: ASTSRTGNTEAF

abundance: few
v_gene: TRBV10-2
CDR3aa: ASSRGWLAGGNEKLF

abundance: -
v_gene: TRBV18
CDR3aa: ASSPRNTGTGEGYGYT

abundance: -
v_gene: TRBV6-5
CDR3aa: ASKTGTASYEQY

abundance: -
v_gene: TRBV2
CDR3aa: ASSGTLTGGSPLH

abundance: -
v_gene: TRBV29-1
CDR3aa: SAEVAWSNEQF

abundance: -
v_gene: TRBV2
CDR3aa: ASATGPHYEQY

abundance: -
v_gene: TRBV4-2
CDR3aa: ASSVDTGANSPLH

abundance: -
v_gene: TRBV11-2
CDR3aa: ASSESGTTGNSPLH

abundance: -
v_gene: TRBV14
CDR3aa: ASSRLGTGGSYEQY

abundance: -
v_gene: TRBV2
CDR3aa: ASSEMGDSGNTIY

abundance: -
v_gene: TRBV24-1
CDR3aa: ATSDSGGSNEKLF